These 8 T cell receptor beta chains were sequenced from one sample in a study of T cells expressing NK-cell markers. With the 5' RACE reads reprocessed, TCRdb shows one record per CDR3 protein and no DNA. The sample has some 450,000 distinct CDR3 sequences; the top ten hold roughly 7.2%. Sequencing input: blood T cells: a sorted CD56 or NKG2C T cell subset, CD4+ or CD8+ T cells, or bulk PBMC T cells (not recorded which). The receptors shown here come from a woman between 18 and 75 years old in good health.

This chain links TRBV4-3 with TRBJ2-1; as DNA is missing, the TRBD2 call by TCRdb cannot be tested. Germline CDR1 and CDR2: LGHNA and YSLEER. The CDR3 extends over 16 amino acids. The CDR3 region is CASSHGLAGGPDEQFF.

The chain is built from TRBV5-5 and TRBJ2-5. Germline lookup yields CDR1 SGHKS and CDR2 YYEKEE (reference sequence). This CDR3 is 14 amino acids long. This chain's CDR3 is CASSYLLGQETQYF.

The rearrangement uses TRBV5-5 and TRBJ1-4; the D call from TCRdb, TRBD1, cannot be confirmed without DNA. This CDR3 region has 14 residues. CDR1 and CDR2 (germline): SGHKS, YYEKEE (reference sequence). CDR3 sequence reads: CASARPTSNEKLFF. The full variable domain, in which reference TRBV5-5 and TRBJ1-4 provide the parts outside the CDR3, is DAGVTQSPTHLIKTRGQQVTLRCSPISGHKSVSWYQQVLGQGPQFIFQYYEKEERGRGNFPDRFSARQFPNYSSELNVNALLLGDSALYLCASARPTSNEKLFFGSGTQLSVL.

The chain combines TRBV27 with TRBJ2-7; no DNA is available, so the TRBD2 call from TCRdb remains unchecked. The CDR3 has 16 residues. CDR1 is MNHEY and CDR2 is SMNVEV in the germline V gene (reference sequence). CDR3 in amino acids: CASSFGPSGRSYEQYF.

The V and J genes are TRBV5-1 and TRBJ2-7; no DNA is available, so the TRBD1 call from TCRdb remains unchecked. The CDR3 loop spans 16 amino acids. In germline, CDR1 is SGHRS, CDR2 YFSETQ. The CDR3 is CASSLYDVGTGYEQYF.

The chain is built from TRBV12-3 or TRBV12-4 and TRBJ2-1; TCRdb gives TRBD2 as the D gene, but with no DNA this cannot be confirmed. This CDR3 is 14 amino acids long. CDR3 in amino acids: CASTLSGDSYQQFF.

CDR3 in amino acids: CASSQIAVVGSSYNEQFF. The rearrangement uses TRBV4-2 and TRBJ2-1. Germline-derived CDR1 and CDR2 are LGHNA and YNFKEQ. The CDR3 has 18 amino acids.

The chain couples TRBV20-1 to TRBJ2-5; TCRdb names TRBD2, which stays unverified in the absence of DNA. The CDR3 contains 16 residues. The germline V gene has CDR1 DFQATT and CDR2 SNEGSKA (reference sequence). CDR3 residues: CSTNPGERAFQETQYF.